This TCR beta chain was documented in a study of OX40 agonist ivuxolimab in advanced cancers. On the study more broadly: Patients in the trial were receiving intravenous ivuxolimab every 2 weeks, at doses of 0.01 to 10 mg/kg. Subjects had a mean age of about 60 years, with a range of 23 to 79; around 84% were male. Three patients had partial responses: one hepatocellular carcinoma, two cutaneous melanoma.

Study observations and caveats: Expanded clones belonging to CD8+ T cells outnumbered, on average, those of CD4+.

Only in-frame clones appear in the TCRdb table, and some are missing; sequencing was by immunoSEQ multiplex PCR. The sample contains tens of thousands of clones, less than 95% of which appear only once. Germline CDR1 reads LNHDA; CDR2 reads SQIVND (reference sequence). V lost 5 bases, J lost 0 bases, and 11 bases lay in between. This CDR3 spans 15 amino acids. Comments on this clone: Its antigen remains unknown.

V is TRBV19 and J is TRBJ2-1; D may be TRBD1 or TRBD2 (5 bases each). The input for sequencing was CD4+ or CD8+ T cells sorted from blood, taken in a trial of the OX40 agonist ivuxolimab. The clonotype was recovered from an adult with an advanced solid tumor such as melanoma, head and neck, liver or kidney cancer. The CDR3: CASSLAGSSYNEQFF. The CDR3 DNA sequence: TGTGCCAGTAGTCTGGCAGGGAGCTCCTACAATGAGCAGTTCTTC.